This TCR beta chain was identified during a study of blood T cell repertoires in COVID-19. Overall study context: Spain, Italy and the United States supplied samples that represented acute and convalescent COVID-19. From T cells, B-cell-depleted T cells, or PBMCs came the material, which was cDNA or gDNA.

CDR1 is MNHEY and CDR2 is SVGAGI in the germline V gene. This CDR3 is 14 amino acids long. J gave up 3 bases and V 6 bases, and 8 bases lay outside the gene matches. In the study's own analysis: Estimation of nucleated cell counts was performed using reference gene primer amplification. Profiled with immunoSEQ multiplex PCR; TCRdb holds only in-frame clones, not every one. V and J calls and clone size are as listed in that table; D and trimming were resolved from the DNA. This sample has about 220,000 clones, with roughly 80% found just once. Sequenced: peripheral blood. The TCR was taken from a woman aged 30 to 39 who had recovered from COVID-19. This rearrangement joins TRBV6-5 to TRBJ2-7, with 7 bases identical to TRBD2. CDR3: CASRRGGSDYEQYF. The DNA for the CDR3 is TGTGCCAGCAGACGAGGCGGGAGTGACTACGAGCAGTACTTC.